This TCR beta chain is drawn from a study of immune evolution from preneoplasia to lung adenocarcinoma. From germline, CDR1 is MNHNY and CDR2 SVGAGI (reference sequence). The CDR3 covers 11 residues. Between the trimmed V and J ends, which lost 2 bases and 7 bases, there was a span of 5 bases. Profiled with immunoSEQ multiplex PCR; TCRdb holds only in-frame clones, not every one. The data show 4,500 to 5,000 clones, with over 75% seen just once and 2.8% held by the top ten. V and J are TRBV6-6 and TRBJ1-1; D uncertain. The source material was FFPE invasive lung adenocarcinoma tissue. The receptor was derived from a person in their fifties or sixties with lung adenocarcinoma. For the CDR3, the DNA is TGTGCCAGCAGTTACGCCGTTGAAGCTTTCTTT. This codes for CASSYAVEAFF.